The TCR beta chain described here comes from a study of sequential checkpoint blockade in melanoma. Study overall: First-line arms were nivolumab then ipilimumab, or the reverse, randomized 1:1. Each arm's sequence ended with maintenance nivolumab.

TCRdb keeps only in-frame clones here, not all; method: immunoSEQ multiplex PCR. The repertoire holds under 20,000 clones, with 77% as singletons. Documented treatment: randomized to nivolumab then ipilimumab (arm A) or the reverse (arm B). None of the patients previously received DNA-damaging chemotherapy. From thawed PBMCs, live CD3+CD8+ cells negative for CD19 and CD56 were sorted. This CDR3 is 16 amino acids long. Germline V lookup: CDR1 SQVTM, CDR2 ANQGSEA. V was pared by 4 bases and J by 4 bases, with 22 bases between. This TCR came from a human donor with melanoma. The V call is TRBV29-1, the J call TRBJ1-2, with D maybe TRBD1 (5 bases). Sequencing was performed on CD8+ T cells sorted from blood (inferred from file names), taken from a patient given nivolumab and ipilimumab in sequence. CDR3 residues: CSVAVGRDWVSYGYTF. The DNA for the CDR3 is TGCAGCGTTGCGGTTGGGAGGGACTGGGTGTCCTATGGCTACACCTTC.